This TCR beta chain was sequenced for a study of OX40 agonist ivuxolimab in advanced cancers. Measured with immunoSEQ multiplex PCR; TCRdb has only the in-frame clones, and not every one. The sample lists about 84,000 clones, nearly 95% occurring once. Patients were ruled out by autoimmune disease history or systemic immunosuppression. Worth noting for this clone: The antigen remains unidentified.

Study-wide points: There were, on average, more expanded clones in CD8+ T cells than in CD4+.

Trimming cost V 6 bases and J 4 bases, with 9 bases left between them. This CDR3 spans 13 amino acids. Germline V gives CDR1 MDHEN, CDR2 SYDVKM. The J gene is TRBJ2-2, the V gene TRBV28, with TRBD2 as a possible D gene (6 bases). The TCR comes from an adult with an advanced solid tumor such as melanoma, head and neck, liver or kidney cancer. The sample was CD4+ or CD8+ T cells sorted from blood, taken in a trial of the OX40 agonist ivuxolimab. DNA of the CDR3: TGTGCCAGCAGGGGACTGACCACCGGGGAGCTGTTTTTT. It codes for CASRGLTTGELFF.